A selection of T cell receptor beta chains follows, all from one sample in a study of blood T cell repertoires in COVID-19. The method was immunoSEQ multiplex PCR; TCRdb's version includes in-frame clones alone and lacks a portion of them. Here the sample spans over 110,000 clones, approximately 87% being singletons. Material: PBMCs or T cells enriched from blood (not recorded which). These receptors were obtained from a man aged 45 to 65 in a cohort exposed to, infected with or recovered from COVID-19 (not recorded which). Each CDR3 is given with its conserved first and last residue. Each record gives: D gene, clone size, V gene, J gene, CDR3 protein, CDR3 DNA. A D gene is named only where the DNA matches it firmly. The listing skips clone size in some rows; elsewhere it reads once, few, many or a size class.

NA	NA	TRBV19	TRBJ1-1	CASRIGSGVSSEAFF	TGTGCCAGTAGGATAGGGTCAGGGGTTTCGTCTGAAGCTTTCTTT
TRBD1	NA	TRBV7-8	TRBJ2-7	CASSPWTGTPYEQYF	TGTGCCAGCAGCCCCTGGACAGGGACCCCCTACGAGCAGTACTTC
NA	NA	TRBV7-2	TRBJ2-1	CASSPYLLWETYNEQFF	TGTGCCAGCAGCCCATACCTACTCTGGGAGACCTACAATGAGCAGTTCTTC
NA	NA	TRBV3-1/TRBV3-2	TRBJ2-7	CASSQERVSWYEQYF	TGTGCCAGCAGCCAAGAACGGGTATCGTGGTACGAGCAGTACTTC
NA	NA	TRBV6-4	TRBJ2-7	CASSDSIRGYSYEQYF	TGTGCCAGCAGTGACTCGATAAGGGGCTATTCCTACGAGCAGTACTTC
NA	once	TRBV14	TRBJ1-2	CASSFRGSNGYTF	TGTGCCAGCAGCTTCAGGGGATCTAATGGCTACACCTTC
NA	NA	TRBV10-2	TRBJ2-7	CASRDISYEQYF	TGCGCCAGCAGGGACATCTCCTACGAGCAGTACTTC
TRBD1	NA	TRBV19	TRBJ2-5	CASTPRAGGLETQYF	TGTGCCAGTACCCCACGGGCAGGGGGCTTGGAGACCCAGTACTTC
NA	once	TRBV28	TRBJ2-7	CASSSPGVTYEQYF	TGTGCCAGCAGTTCCCCCGGGGTAACCTACGAGCAGTACTTC
NA	NA	TRBV24-1	TRBJ1-2	CATSQGWPNYGYTF	TGTGCCACCAGCCAGGGGTGGCCTAACTATGGCTACACCTTC
NA	NA	TRBV24-1	TRBJ2-1	CATSEGGASYNEQFF	TGTGCCACCAGTGAAGGGGGGGCCTCCTACAATGAGCAGTTCTTC
NA	NA	TRBV7-2	TRBJ2-5	CASSTRLIQETQYF	TGTGCCAGCAGCACCAGACTGATACAAGAGACCCAGTACTTC
NA	NA	TRBV27	TRBJ2-1	CASSPRMAEQFF	TGTGCCAGCAGTCCCCGTATGGCAGAGCAGTTCTTC
NA	NA	TRBV14	TRBJ2-7	CASSPGTIEQYF	TGTGCCAGCAGCCCCGGGACAATCGAGCAGTACTTC
TRBD1	NA	TRBV5-6	TRBJ2-5	CASSRGTGKRETQYF	TGTGCCAGCAGCCGTGGGACAGGGAAAAGGGAGACCCAGTACTTC
TRBD1	NA	TRBV19	TRBJ1-2	CASSGGQGENYGYTF	TGTGCCAGTAGTGGGGGACAGGGTGAAAACTATGGCTACACCTTC